The clone carrying this T cell receptor beta chain appeared a few times. Looked up from germline, CDR1 is MNHNS and CDR2 is SASEGT. The CDR3 extends over 17 amino acids. V was clipped by 3 bases and J by 4 bases; unmatched bases: 10. This entry is derived from a study of blood T cells in healthy people across ages. For the second PCR, which ran for 7 to 11 cycles, a sample-barcoded 5' primer and a J-beta primer mix were used. MiXCR was run by TCRdb on the 5' RACE reads, yielding one entry per CDR3 protein. The sample holds fewer than 900,000 distinct CDR3 sequences, 35% to 40% seen once. This receptor was taken from a man in his late teens or twenties in good health. The gene calls are TRBV6-1 and TRBJ2-3, with TRBD2 identical over 10 bases. Sequences were obtained from blood. The CDR3 sequence is CASSEPWTSGESDTQYF. The CDR3, as DNA: TGTGCCAGCAGTGAGCCCTGGACTAGCGGAGAATCAGATACGCAGTATTTT.